A selection of T cell receptor beta chains follows, all from one sample in a study of regulatory and conventional T cells in RAG deficiency. The repertoire was sequenced with immunoSEQ multiplex PCR; TCRdb's copy has only in-frame clones and lacks some. The sample lists roughly 45,000 clones, 70% to 90% occurring once. These data were likewise used in another study, on regulatory T cells.

The source material was CD4+ effector T cells sorted from blood. The receptors come from a human donor in good health. Both conserved end residues are part of each CDR3. A D gene is named only where the DNA matches it firmly. Clone size appears in some rows only: once, few, many, or a class for an expanded clone.

>12|NA|TRBV5-4|TRBJ1-4|NA
TGTGCCAGCAGCTTGGACAGTGAAAAACTGTTTTTT
CASSLDSEKLFF
>15|once|TRBV6-6|TRBJ2-1|TRBD2
TGTGCCAGCAGTCGGACTAGCGGGGGGGCCCATGAGCAGTTCTTC
CASSRTSGGAHEQFF
>15|NA|TRBV7-2|TRBJ2-3|NA
TGTGCCAGCAGCTTACGTCAGGGGAAAAGAGATACGCAGTATTTT
CASSLRQGKRDTQYF
>15|NA|TRBV2|TRBJ1-5|TRBD1
TGTGCCAGCAGCGCTGTGGGACAGGGGAGCCAGCCCCAGCATTTT
CASSAVGQGSQPQHF
>12|NA|TRBV6-1|TRBJ2-4|NA
TGTGCCAGCAGTGAAGCAGAGCTATCCCGGTACTTC
CASSEAELSRYF
>15|NA|TRBV4-1|TRBJ1-4|TRBD1
TGCGCCAGCAGCCAACCTGACAGGGGGAATGAAAAACTGTTTTTT
CASSQPDRGNEKLFF
>13|NA|TRBV12-5|TRBJ2-5|NA
TGTGCTAGTGGTTTGGTATCAATAGAGACCCAGTACTTC
CASGLVSIETQYF
>15|NA|TRBV7-9|TRBJ1-5|NA
TGTGCCAGCAGCGGCCGGGACAAGATCAATCAGCCCCAGCATTTT
CASSGRDKINQPQHF
>12|NA|TRBV7-9|TRBJ1-1|NA
TGTGCCAGCAGCGCAGAGGGGGGGCTTGCTTTCTTT
CASSAEGGLAFF
>16|NA|TRBV7-9|TRBJ2-3|TRBD2
TGTGCCAGCAGCTTCGGACTAGCAAGTCTCGCAGATACGCAGTATTTT
CASSFGLASLADTQYF
>15|once|TRBV6-1|TRBJ2-1|NA
TGTGCCAGCAGTTCCACGGGACTCAACTACAATGAGCAGTTCTTC
CASSSTGLNYNEQFF
>15|NA|TRBV6-6|TRBJ1-1|NA
TGTGCCAGCAGGGACGTGGGACTGGGGAACACTGAAGCTTTCTTT
CASRDVGLGNTEAFF
>13|NA|TRBV6-5|TRBJ2-2|NA
TGTGCCAGCAGTTACCGCAGGGTTGGGGAGCTGTTTTTT
CASSYRRVGELFF
>17|NA|TRBV7-2|TRBJ1-5|NA
TGTGCCAGCAGCGTGTGGGGACGGACATATAGCAATCAGCCCCAGCATTTT
CASSVWGRTYSNQPQHF
>16|NA|TRBV5-1|TRBJ2-1|TRBD1
TGCGCCAGCAGCCTATTTGGACAGGGGGGTAATAATGAGCAGTTCTTC
CASSLFGQGGNNEQFF
>15|NA|TRBV5-1|TRBJ2-1|NA
TGCGCCAGCAGCCCGGGGCTAGCCGGCGGGAATGAGCAGTTCTTC
CASSPGLAGGNEQFF
>13|NA|TRBV4-2|TRBJ2-1|TRBD2
TGTGCCAGCAGCCAGGACGGGGGGAATGAGCAGTTCTTC
CASSQDGGNEQFF
>14|NA|TRBV5-8|TRBJ1-2|TRBD1
TGTGCCAGCAGCCCGGGGACAGGACCGCATGGCTACACCTTC
CASSPGTGPHGYTF
>15|NA|TRBV19|TRBJ1-5|TRBD1
TGTGCCAGTAGTCCAATGGACAGGGGTAGGCAGCCCCAGCATTTT
CASSPMDRGRQPQHF
>16|NA|TRBV5-1|TRBJ2-1|TRBD2
TGCGCCAGCAGCTTGACTAGCGGGAGCTCCTACAATGAGCAGTTCTTC
CASSLTSGSSYNEQFF
>14|NA|TRBV5-1|TRBJ2-2|NA
TGCGCCAGCAGATGGAGGGCGGACACCGGGGAGCTGTTTTTT
CASRWRADTGELFF
>14|NA|TRBV18|TRBJ1-1|NA
TGTGCCAGCTCACCACTAGGGGTTGGAGGTGAAGCTTTCTTT
CASSPLGVGGEAFF
>16|NA|TRBV5-1|TRBJ2-7|TRBD1
TGCGCCAGCAGCTCGAACCTGGACAGGGGGCCCAACGAGCAGTACTTC
CASSSNLDRGPNEQYF
>11|few|TRBV5-8|TRBJ2-7|NA
TGTGCCAGCAGCGTCGACAGTGAGCAGTACTTC
CASSVDSEQYF
>15|NA|TRBV28|TRBJ1-4|NA
TGTGCCAGCAGAGCGGGATTCGTCCAGGGTGAAAAACTGTTTTTT
CASRAGFVQGEKLFF
>16|NA|TRBV18|TRBJ1-2|NA
TGTGCCAGCTCACCACCCGCCAAAGGAAGTAACTATGGCTACACCTTC
CASSPPAKGSNYGYTF
>16|NA|TRBV28|TRBJ1-3|NA
TGTGCCAGCAGTTTGTTCGGGTCGAACTCTGGAAACACCATATATTTT
CASSLFGSNSGNTIYF
>14|NA|TRBV18|TRBJ1-2|TRBD1
TGTGCCAGCTCACCAACGGGACAGAGCTATGGCTACACCTTC
CASSPTGQSYGYTF
>16|NA|TRBV2|TRBJ2-3|TRBD2
TGTGCCAGCACGCGAGCGGGAGGGCCTAGACAAGATACGCAGTATTTT
CASTRAGGPRQDTQYF
>15|NA|TRBV29-1|TRBJ2-5|TRBD1
TGCAGCTACCACCGGGACAGGGGGGGAGGGGAGACCCAGTACTTC
CSYHRDRGGGETQYF
>15|NA|TRBV10-3|TRBJ2-7|TRBD1
TGTGCCATCAGTCGGGGGACAGGGGGCTTCTACGAGCAGTACTTC
CAISRGTGGFYEQYF
>15|NA|TRBV19|TRBJ1-5|TRBD1
TGTGCCAGTAGGCTCGGGACAGTTGACAATCAGCCCCAGCATTTT
CASRLGTVDNQPQHF
>17|NA|TRBV11-3|TRBJ2-2|NA
TGTGCCAGCCTCCCCGGCGGCGGCCGCGGGGACACCGGGGAGCTGTTTTTT
CASLPGGGRGDTGELFF
>16|NA|TRBV7-8|TRBJ2-5|NA
TGTGCCAGCAGCTTAGCGGTAGTGGGATCCCAAGAGACCCAGTACTTC
CASSLAVVGSQETQYF
>13|once|TRBV30|TRBJ2-7|NA
TGTGCCAGTGTAGACCTGAGCTCCTACGAGCAGTACTTC
CASVDLSSYEQYF
>14|NA|TRBV6-6|TRBJ2-7|TRBD1
TGTGCCAGCAATTACAGGACAGGATCCTACGAGCAGTACTTC
CASNYRTGSYEQYF
>15|NA|TRBV14|TRBJ2-7|TRBD1
TGTGCCAGCAGCATACCGGGACAGGGGGTCTACGAGCAGTACTTC
CASSIPGQGVYEQYF
>15|NA|TRBV7-2|TRBJ2-7|TRBD1
TGTGCCAGCAGCCTTGGGACAGGGGATAGGTACGAGCAGTACTTC
CASSLGTGDRYEQYF
>15|NA|TRBV5-1|TRBJ2-3|NA
TGCGCCAGCAGCTTGGGGGCCGGGGGCACAGATACGCAGTATTTT
CASSLGAGGTDTQYF
>16|NA|TRBV5-1|TRBJ2-1|NA
TGCGCCAGCAGCTTGGGTTCCATGAGCTCCTACAATGAGCAGTTCTTC
CASSLGSMSSYNEQFF
>14|NA|TRBV7-3|TRBJ1-2|TRBD1
TGTGCCAGCAGCCTCAACAGGGGGCCCGATGGCTACACCTTC
CASSLNRGPDGYTF
>15|NA|TRBV5-1|TRBJ2-1|TRBD2
TGCGCCAGCAGCCAGACGGGACTATCCTCTCCTCAGGAGTTCTTC
CASSQTGLSSPQEFF
>15|NA|TRBV7-9|TRBJ1-5|TRBD1
TGTGCCAGCAGCTTAGCGGGGACAGCGGATCAGCCCCAGCATTTT
CASSLAGTADQPQHF
>15|NA|TRBV6-5|TRBJ2-2|NA
TGTGCCAGCAGCCGCGGACAGATTAACACCGGGGAGCTGTTTTTT
CASSRGQINTGELFF
>13|NA|TRBV6-1|TRBJ1-5|NA
TGTGCCAGTTCTGGACAGCAGAATCAGCCCCAGCATTTT
CASSGQQNQPQHF
>14|NA|TRBV10-2|TRBJ2-7|NA
TGCGCCAGCAGTGAAACAGGGAACACCTACGAGCAGTACTTC
CASSETGNTYEQYF
>14|NA|TRBV5-1|TRBJ2-5|NA
TGCGCCAGCAGCTTGATGGGGGGTCAAGAGACCCAGTACTTC
CASSLMGGQETQYF
>15|NA|TRBV2|TRBJ2-7|TRBD1
TGTGCCAGCAGTGGGGGACAGGTACCGGGGAACGAGCAGTACTTC
CASSGGQVPGNEQYF
>15|few|TRBV27|TRBJ2-1|TRBD2
TGTGCCAGCAGAACAGGACTAGCGGAGGGGGATGAGCAGTTCTTC
CASRTGLAEGDEQFF